One sample yielded the 27 T cell receptor beta chains listed below, sequenced in a study of CD8+CD57+ T cells in acquired aplastic anemia. The authors sequenced patients whose flow cytometry had shown CD8+CD57+ cell expansion. CDR3 and TCR beta VDJ profiling relied on genomic DNA as the template. In TCRdb, the reads were re-called with MiXCR into one record per CDR3 protein. Of 310,000 or so distinct CDR3 sequences in the sample, 56% were seen once. The sequenced sample consisted of sorted CD4+, CD8+, or CD8+CD57+ T cells (not recorded which) from PBMCs. These receptor sequences come from a human donor with aplastic anemia.

This chain connects TRBV2 to TRBJ1-1, with 8 nucleotides matching TRBD1. The germline CDR1 and CDR2 sequences are SNHLY and FYNNEI. Trimming took 6 bases from V and 4 from J; bases not matched to a gene: 7. The CDR3 runs 14 residues. CDR3 bases: TGTGCCAGCAGGACAGGGGATGTTAGCACTGAAGCTTTCTTT. This gives the protein CASRTGDVSTEAFF.

At least ten counts were recorded for this clonotype. The chain is built from TRBV10-3 and TRBJ1-2; D is possibly TRBD1 (5 bases). This CDR3 has 16 residues. Trimming took off 1 base at V and 1 base at J, with 13 bases between the two ends. Per the germline V gene, CDR1 is ENHRY and CDR2 is SYGVKD. CDR3 nucleotide sequence: TGTGCCATCAGTGAGTACACAGGCGTCCTTAACTATGGCTACACCTTC. It specifies CAISEYTGVLNYGYTF.

The chain employs TRBV7-9 and TRBJ2-5; 8 bases align to TRBD2. CDR1 and CDR2 from the germline V gene are SEHNR and FQNEAQ (reference sequence). The trim removed 3 bases at V and 5 bases at J, leaving 8 bases unmatched. The CDR3 contains 15 residues. CDR3 in amino acids: CASSFRSGSQETQYF. The CDR3 region has the DNA TGTGCCAGCAGCTTTAGAAGCGGGAGTCAGGAGACCCAGTACTTC.

The chain couples TRBV2 to TRBJ1-3; D gene unclear. CDR1 is SNHLY and CDR2 is FYNNEI in the germline V gene. The CDR3 has 16 amino acids. V was shortened by 2 bases and J by 0 bases, with 11 bases between the two germline ends. CDR3 amino acids: CASSEYGQDSGNTIYF. The CDR3 DNA reads as TGTGCCAGCAGTGAATATGGGCAGGACTCTGGAAACACCATATATTTT.

V is TRBV9 and J is TRBJ2-7, with 7 positions matching TRBD2. V lost 0 bases to trimming and J lost 2 bases; unmatched junction nucleotides: 5. This CDR3 is 15 amino acids long. Germline V gene data show CDR1 as SGDLS and CDR2 as YYNGEE. CDR3 region: CASSVGGGSPYEQYF. The CDR3 nucleotides are TGTGCCAGCAGCGTAGGAGGCGGGAGCCCCTACGAGCAGTACTTC.

V and J are TRBV4-1 and TRBJ1-6; D might be TRBD1 (5 bases). The V end was cut by 7 bases, the J end by 3 bases, with 10 bases between. Germline values: CDR1 MGHRA, CDR2 YSYEKL. There are 14 residues in the CDR3. This CDR3 is CASNRIIYNSPLHF. The CDR3 DNA reads TGCGCCAGCAACAGGATAATCTATAATTCACCCCTCCACTTT.

The J gene is TRBJ2-2, the V gene TRBV7-2; tentative D call: TRBD1 (8 bases). V lost 5 bases to trimming and J lost 14 bases, with 24 bases between them. Per germline, CDR1 SGHTA and CDR2 FQGNSA. CDR3 length equals 15 residues. The CDR3, as DNA: TGTGCCAGCAGCCTAACAGGGGGGGGGTATTCGGGTCTGTTTTTT. Its protein is CASSLTGGGYSGLFF.

Remarks on this clonotype: An end of the junction differs from the germline gene, which may be a read error. This sequence joins TRBV10-3 and TRBJ1-1; no clear D. Germline V CDR1 and CDR2: ENHRY, SYGVKD. This CDR3 spans 14 amino acids. CDR3 coding DNA: TGTGCCACCAGTGTTCGATCGGAACGGGCTGAAGCATTCTTT. This gives the protein CATSVRSERAEAFF.

The CDR3 DNA is TGTGCCAGCAGTGACCGGCGATATCAAGAGACCCAGCATTTT. Its translation: CASSDRRYQETQHF. The chain couples TRBV12-3 or TRBV12-4 to TRBJ1-5; no clear D. This CDR3 has 14 residues. V was trimmed by 5 bases and J by 11 bases, leaving 19 bases between them.

The chain employs TRBV9 and TRBJ2-2; a weak D match, TRBD1 (5 bases). Germline lookup yields CDR1 SGDLS and CDR2 YYNGEE. Trimming stripped 2 bases from V and 3 bases from J, with 8 bases between. There are 14 residues in the CDR3. The CDR3 DNA follows: TGTGCCAGCAGCGTTAAGGGGTACACCGGGGAGCTGTTTTTT. Protein: CASSVKGYTGELFF.

The V and J genes are TRBV27 and TRBJ2-3; D perhaps matches TRBD1 (6 bases). V was trimmed by 5 bases and J by 3 bases, leaving 18 bases between them. The CDR3 totals 16 residues. The germline V gene encodes CDR1 MNHEY and CDR2 SMNVEV (reference sequence). The CDR3 DNA reads as TGTGCCAGCAGTCCCCCTCCCACAGGGAAAACAGATACGCAGTATTTT. Translating gives CASSPPPTGKTDTQYF.

This clonotype was detected a few times. The chain is built from TRBV15 and TRBJ2-1; no reliable D call. Deletions cut 0 bases from V and 4 bases from J, with 10 bases between. The CDR3 covers 15 residues. Germline loops: CDR1 LNHNV, CDR2 YYDKDF (reference sequence). CDR3 sequence: CATSRDPARYNEQFF. CDR3 DNA sequence: TGTGCCACCAGCAGAGATCCGGCCAGGTACAATGAGCAGTTCTTC.

This clonotype turned up a few times. The CDR3 region is CASLLGGQETQYF. As DNA, the CDR3 is TGCGCCAGCCTCCTGGGAGGACAAGAGACCCAGTACTTC. The chain uses TRBV10-2 and TRBJ2-5; D possibly corresponds to TRBD2 (6 bases). In germline, CDR1 is WSHSY, CDR2 SAAADI. Trimming removed 8 bases at V and 2 bases at J, with 12 bases between. CDR3 length: 13 residues.

V and J are TRBV2 and TRBJ2-5; TRBD1 matches 8 bases. This CDR3 has 15 residues. With 7 bases clipped from V and 5 bases from J, the junction kept 12 bases outside the gene matches. Germline V lookup: CDR1 SNHLY, CDR2 FYNNEI. CDR3 coding DNA: TGTGCCAGCACATCGACAAGCCGGACAGGGGAGACCCAGTACTTC. It translates to CASTSTSRTGETQYF.

About this clonotype: This may be a read error: a much more frequent sequence differs by one nucleotide. The rearrangement joins TRBV6-1 to TRBJ2-3; no clear D gene. The CDR3 sequence is 14 residues long. Germline V gene lookup returns CDR1 MNHNS and CDR2 SASEGT. CDR3 amino acids: CASSEMSLTDAQYF. CDR3 coding DNA: TGTGCCAGCAGTGAAATGTCCCTCACAGATGCGCAGTATTTT.

Of note for this clonotype: Given the absence of the conserved phenylalanine or tryptophan at the CDR3 end, a read error is likely. This sequence joins TRBV7-9 and TRBJ2-3; possible D gene TRBD1, 7 bases. Germline V gene lookup returns CDR1 SEHNR and CDR2 FQNEAQ (reference sequence). This CDR3 is built from 14 residues. Written as DNA, the CDR3 is TGTACCAGCAGGGGGACTTCTAGCACAGATACGCAGTATTCT. Translation gives CTSRGTSSTDTQYS.

The genes are TRBV5-1 and TRBJ2-7, with 8 bases lining up with TRBD1. V gave up 0 bases and J gave up 2 bases; unmatched junction bases: 7. The CDR3 extends over 16 amino acids. The germline CDR1 and CDR2 sequences are SGHRS and YFSETQ. For the CDR3, the DNA is TGCGCCAGCAGCTTGGGGACAGGGTCGAGGACCTACGAGCAGTACTTC. Translating it yields CASSLGTGSRTYEQYF. The complete variable domain, with remaining parts taken from reference TRBV5-1 and TRBJ2-7, reads KAGVTQTPRYLIKTRGQQVTLSCSPISGHRSVSWYQQTPGQGLQFLFEYFSETQRNKGNFPGRFSGRQFSNSRSEMNVSTLELGDSALYLCASSLGTGSRTYEQYFGPGTRLTVT.

This sequence joins TRBV6-2 or TRBV6-3 and TRBJ2-3; 8 nucleotides line up with TRBD2. CDR1 is MNHEY and CDR2 is SVGEGT in the germline V gene. This CDR3 spans 14 amino acids. V lost 4 bases, J lost 5 bases, and 5 bases stayed unmatched. The CDR3 sequence: CASSFGLAQDTQYF. CDR3 DNA: TGTGCCAGCAGTTTTGGACTAGCCCAAGATACGCAGTATTTT.

V usage is TRBV19 and J usage is TRBJ1-2, with 7 bases fitting TRBD1. Germline-derived CDR1 and CDR2 are LNHDA and SQIVND (reference sequence). V lost 8 bases and J lost 4; bases outside the gene matches: 7. This CDR3 is 13 amino acids long. CDR3 region: CASGDRDGYGYTF. The CDR3 DNA reads TGTGCCAGTGGCGACAGGGATGGCTATGGCTACACCTTC. The variable domain in full, with the rest retrieved from reference TRBV19 and TRBJ1-2, is DGGITQSPKYLFRKEGQNVTLSCEQNLNHDAMYWYRQDPGQGLRLIYYSQIVNDFQKGDIAEGYSVSREKKESFPLTVTSAQKNPTAFYLCASGDRDGYGYTFGSGTRLTVV.

This clonotype was picked up many times. The gene calls are TRBV5-8 and TRBJ1-2, with D tentatively TRBD1 (5 bases). Germline CDR1 reads SGHTS; CDR2 reads YDEGEE. The germline V and J ends were trimmed by 3 bases and 7 bases, with 10 bases remaining between them. The CDR3 length is 12 residues. CDR3 loop: CASSSQVSGYTF. The CDR3 nucleotides read TGTGCCAGCAGCTCACAGGTATCTGGCTACACCTTC. Variable domain in full (rest from reference TRBV5-8 and TRBJ1-2): EAGVTQSPTHLIKTRGQQATLRCSPISGHTSVYWYQQALGLGLQFLLWYDEGEERNRGNFPPRFSGRQFPNYSSELNVNALELEDSALYLCASSSQVSGYTFGSGTRLTVV.

The chain links TRBV15 to TRBJ2-7; TRBD1 or TRBD2 may be the D gene (5 bases each). The CDR3 is made up of 14 amino acids. Germline V gene sequence: CDR1 LNHNV, CDR2 YYDKDF (reference sequence). V gave up 0 bases and J gave up 1 base, with 7 bases separating them. The CDR3 reads CATSRDRESYEQYF. The CDR3 DNA is TGTGCCACCAGCAGAGACAGGGAGTCCTACGAGCAGTACTTC.

As for this clonotype: The junction departs from germline at one end; a sequencing error may be responsible. This chain uses TRBV25-1 with TRBJ2-6; tentative D call: TRBD1 (5 bases). Per germline, CDR1 MGHDK and CDR2 SYGVNS. The CDR3 consists of 16 residues. CDR3 region: CASRAQTGSGANALTF. The CDR3 coding sequence is TGCGCCAGTAGAGCTCAAACTGGCTCTGGGGCCAACGCCCTGACTTTC.

The chain combines TRBV10-3 with TRBJ2-7; D unclear. CDR1 ENHRY and CDR2 SYGVKD come from the germline V gene. This CDR3 has 13 amino acids. V gave up 3 bases and J gave up 4 bases, with 10 bases separating them. The CDR3 bases are TGTGCCATCAGTGAACCCGGACGTTACGAGCAGTACTTC. This gives the protein CAISEPGRYEQYF.

The CDR3 sequence: CASRNQPQHF. In DNA, the CDR3 is TGTGCCAGTAGAAATCAGCCCCAGCATTTT. The chain joins TRBV10-3 to TRBJ1-5; D not resolved. Per germline, CDR1 ENHRY and CDR2 SYGVKD. Between the trimmed V and J ends, which lost 10 bases and 4 bases, there was a span of 5 bases. The CDR3 length is 10 residues.

This clonotype was recorded a few times. Mismatch with germline at one junction end may stem from a read error. This sequence joins TRBV5-5 and TRBJ2-5; 7 nucleotides match TRBD2. Germline V gene sequence: CDR1 SGHKS, CDR2 YYEKEE (reference sequence). CDR3 length: 13 residues. CDR3 in DNA: TGTGCCAGCAGCGCCCTGGGGAGGGGCAGTTCGACATTC. Translation gives CASSALGRGSSTF.

This sequence joins TRBV2 and TRBJ2-7; a weak D match, TRBD1 (6 bases). Trimming stripped 10 bases from V and 3 bases from J, with 10 bases between. The CDR3 is 11 amino acids. CDR1 and CDR2 (germline): SNHLY, FYNNEI. CDR3 in DNA: TGTGCCACCCTGGACAGCTACGAGCAGTACTTC. This codes for CATLDSYEQYF.

This clonotype came up many times. The chain has TRBV19 and TRBJ1-2, with 7 bases identical to TRBD1. CDR1 is LNHDA and CDR2 is SQIVND in the germline V gene (reference sequence). This CDR3 region has 17 residues. The V and J ends lost 10 bases and 5 bases, in that order; junction bases with no gene match: 22. This CDR3 is CAIPTEVGDREIYGYTF. CDR3 coding DNA: TGTGCCATCCCAACGGAGGTAGGTGACAGGGAGATATATGGCTACACCTTC.